This TCR beta chain stems from a study of tissue T cells after allogeneic stem cell transplantation. As for the study in general: Samples with visible lymphocytes on H&E were prioritized for sequencing. Notes on the study in general: Only a limited share of tissue TCRs appeared in blood or spleen. Limitations included a small, clinically heterogeneous cohort and limited sampling depth.

Assay used: immunoSEQ multiplex PCR; TCRdb lists only in-frame clones, some missing. The sample records about 10,000 clones, 60% being singletons. As to this clone: Its specificity is unknown.

This specimen consisted of tissue from the jejunum, obtained at autopsy. This receptor was obtained from a woman aged 18-50 years with breast cancer.

The CDR3 protein is CSASQWDRGSGKPQHF. CDR3 coding DNA: TGCAGTGCTAGTCAGTGGGACAGGGGTTCTGGTAAGCCCCAGCATTTT. The J gene is TRBJ1-5, the V gene TRBV20-1; TRBD1 aligns across 10 bases. V shed 3 bases, J shed 8 bases, and the junction held 13 bases outside the gene matches. CDR3 length: 16 amino acids. Per germline, CDR1 DFQATT and CDR2 SNEGSKA (reference sequence).